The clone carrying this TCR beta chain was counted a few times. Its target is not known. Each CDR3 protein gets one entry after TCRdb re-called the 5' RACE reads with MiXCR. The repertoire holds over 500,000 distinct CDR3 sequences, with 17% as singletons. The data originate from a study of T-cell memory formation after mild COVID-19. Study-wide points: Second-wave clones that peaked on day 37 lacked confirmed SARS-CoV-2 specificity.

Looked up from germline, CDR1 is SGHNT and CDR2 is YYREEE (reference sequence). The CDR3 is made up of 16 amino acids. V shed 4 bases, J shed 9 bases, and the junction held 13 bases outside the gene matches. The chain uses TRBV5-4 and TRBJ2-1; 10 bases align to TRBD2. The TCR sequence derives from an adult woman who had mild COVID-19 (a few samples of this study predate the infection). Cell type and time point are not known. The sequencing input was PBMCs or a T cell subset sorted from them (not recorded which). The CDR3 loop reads CASSLPGLAASVEQFF. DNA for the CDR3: TGTGCCAGCAGCCTCCCCGGACTAGCGGCCAGCGTTGAGCAGTTCTTC.